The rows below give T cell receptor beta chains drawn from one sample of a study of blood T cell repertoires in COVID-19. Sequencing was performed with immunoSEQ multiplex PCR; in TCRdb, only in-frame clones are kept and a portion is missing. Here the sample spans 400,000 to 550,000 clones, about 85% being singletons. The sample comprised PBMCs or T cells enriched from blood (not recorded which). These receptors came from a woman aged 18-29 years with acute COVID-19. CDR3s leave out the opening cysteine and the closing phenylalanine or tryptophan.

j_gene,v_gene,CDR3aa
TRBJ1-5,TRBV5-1,ASSLGGFYQPQH
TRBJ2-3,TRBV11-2,ASSLVLESGGVHTQY
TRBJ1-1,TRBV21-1,ASSNRQGTFTEAF
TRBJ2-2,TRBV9,ASTLLAGVTGELF
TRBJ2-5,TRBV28,ASGKTQGGETQY
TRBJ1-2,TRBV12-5,ASGLPYPGQQDGYT
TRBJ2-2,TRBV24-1,ATRSGGANTGELF
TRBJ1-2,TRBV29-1,SVEDRGLVGQVKIRSGYT
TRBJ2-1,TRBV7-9,ASSLARRRYWTYNEQF
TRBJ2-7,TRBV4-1,ASGTSGKTHEQY
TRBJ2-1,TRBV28,ASRAMNNEQF
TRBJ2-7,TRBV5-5,ASSLGQGATEQY
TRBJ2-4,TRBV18,ASSPPGQRIAKNIQY
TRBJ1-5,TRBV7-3,ASSSKRVRRPGGNQPQH
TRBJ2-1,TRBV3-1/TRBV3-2,ASSQDTRTDIPLIEQF
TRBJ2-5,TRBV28,ASSRTTLKRD
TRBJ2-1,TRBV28,ASSLYRLAGGPNEQF
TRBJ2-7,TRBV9,ASSTGLAGLTEEQY
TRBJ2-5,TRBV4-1,ASSHVAGVETQY
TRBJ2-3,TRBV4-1,ASSHRDSRGGTDTQY
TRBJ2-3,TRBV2,ASTRQVKTDTQY
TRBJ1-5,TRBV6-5,ASRRTASNQPQH
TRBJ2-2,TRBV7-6,ASSRGGAGELF
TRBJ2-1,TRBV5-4,ASSQDRGFGNEQF
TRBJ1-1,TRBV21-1,ASSKKGQEKNTEAF
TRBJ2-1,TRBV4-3,ASSQERTSGNIYNEQF
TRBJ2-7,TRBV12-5,ASASGQGTIYEQY
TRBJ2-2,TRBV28,ASSAHSGRLWTGELF
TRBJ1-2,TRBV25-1,ASGGQASGYT
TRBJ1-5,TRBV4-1,ASSLEIIANQPQH
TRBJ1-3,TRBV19,ASSTQGTGNTIY
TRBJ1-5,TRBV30,AWTRSWNQPQH
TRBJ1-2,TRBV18,ASSPTPQGNYGYT
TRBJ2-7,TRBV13,ASSLRRGGTADYQY
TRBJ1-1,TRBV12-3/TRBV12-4,ASSFGDRVEAF
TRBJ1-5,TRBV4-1,ASSQDGKRNRANQPQH